A single T cell receptor (beta chain) is shown here with its context. This sample is part of a study of T cell responses to AZD1222 COVID-19 vaccine. The table came from immunoSEQ multiplex PCR; TCRdb's copy has only in-frame clones and leaves some out. This sample has tens of thousands of clones, with approximately 85% found just once. The V end lost 5 bases, the J end lost 5 bases, and 12 bases lay between the germline ends. Looked up from germline, CDR1 is MNHEY and CDR2 is SVGEGT. The CDR3 spans 13 residues. The clonotype comes from an adult who received the AZD1222 COVID-19 vaccine. Sequenced here: peripheral blood, sampled 28 days after the second AZD1222 dose. This chain joins TRBV6-2 or TRBV6-3 and TRBJ1-1, with D possibly TRBD1 on 6 matching bases. This CDR3 is CASSNTGWTEAFF. CDR3 sequence (DNA): TGTGCCAGCAGTAACACAGGGTGGACTGAAGCTTTCTTT.